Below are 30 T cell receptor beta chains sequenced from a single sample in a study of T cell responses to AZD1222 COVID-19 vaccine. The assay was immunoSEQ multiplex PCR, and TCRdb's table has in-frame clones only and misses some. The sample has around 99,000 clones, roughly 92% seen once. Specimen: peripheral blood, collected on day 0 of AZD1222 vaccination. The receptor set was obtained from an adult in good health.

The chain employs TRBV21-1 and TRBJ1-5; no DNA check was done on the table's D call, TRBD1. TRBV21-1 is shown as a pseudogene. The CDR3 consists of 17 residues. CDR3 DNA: TGTGCCAGCAGCAAAGGAATTAGAGGGGGCCTCAATCAGCCCCAGCATTTT. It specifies CASSKGIRGGLNQPQHF.

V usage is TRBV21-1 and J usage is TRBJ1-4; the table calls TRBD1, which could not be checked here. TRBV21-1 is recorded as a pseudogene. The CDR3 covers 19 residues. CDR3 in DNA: TGTGCCAGCAGCAAAGTTGTATCTGGGCAGGGGATAGCTAATGAAAAACTGTTTTTT. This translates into CASSKVVSGQGIANEKLFF.

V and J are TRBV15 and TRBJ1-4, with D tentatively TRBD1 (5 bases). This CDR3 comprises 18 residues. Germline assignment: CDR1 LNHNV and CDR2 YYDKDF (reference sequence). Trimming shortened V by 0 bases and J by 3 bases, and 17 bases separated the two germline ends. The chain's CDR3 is CATSRDQANRSANEKLFF. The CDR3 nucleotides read TGTGCCACCAGCAGAGATCAGGCGAACAGGTCCGCTAATGAAAAACTGTTTTTT. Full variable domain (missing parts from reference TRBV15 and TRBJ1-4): DAMVIQNPRYQVTQFGKPVTLSCSQTLNHNVMYWYQQKSSQAPKLLFHYYDKDFNNEADTPDNFQSRRPNTSFCFLDIRSPGLGDTAMYLCATSRDQANRSANEKLFFGSGTQLSVL.

Here the CDR3 reads CASSYSPGSYNSPLHF. The CDR3 nucleotides are TGTGCCAGCAGTTACTCGCCCGGCTCCTATAATTCACCCCTCCACTTT. The V call is TRBV6-5, the J call TRBJ1-6; D unclear. Germline V gene data show CDR1 as MNHEY and CDR2 as SVGAGI. V lost 0 bases, J lost 0 bases, and 6 bases lay in between. The CDR3 is 16 residues long.

The CDR3 protein is CASSYQRPSPLHF. DNA of the CDR3: TGTGCCAGCAGTTACCAAAGGCCTTCACCCCTCCACTTT. The chain couples TRBV6-2 or TRBV6-3 to TRBJ1-6; D unresolved. The V end lost 2 bases, the J end lost 9 bases, and 8 bases lay between the germline ends. The germline V gene encodes CDR1 MNHEY and CDR2 SVGEGT. The CDR3 runs to 13 residues.

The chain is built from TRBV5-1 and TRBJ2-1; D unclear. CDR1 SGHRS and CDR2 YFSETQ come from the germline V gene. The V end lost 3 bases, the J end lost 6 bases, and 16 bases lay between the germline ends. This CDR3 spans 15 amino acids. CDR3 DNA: TGCGCCAGCAGCTCCGACGGCACCCTTCGCAATGAGCAGTTCTTC. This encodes CASSSDGTLRNEQFF.

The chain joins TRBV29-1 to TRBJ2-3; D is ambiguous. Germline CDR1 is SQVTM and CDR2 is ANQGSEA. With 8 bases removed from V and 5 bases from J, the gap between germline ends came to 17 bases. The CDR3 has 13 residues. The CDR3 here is CSSMGRDVDTQYF. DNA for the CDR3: TGCAGCTCCATGGGCAGAGACGTAGATACGCAGTATTTT.

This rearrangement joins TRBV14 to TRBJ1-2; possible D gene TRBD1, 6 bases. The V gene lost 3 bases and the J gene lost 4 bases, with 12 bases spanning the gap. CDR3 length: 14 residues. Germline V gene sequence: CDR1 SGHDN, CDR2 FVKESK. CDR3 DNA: TGTGCCAGCAGCCAGGTTCAGGGGAGCTATGGCTACACCTTC. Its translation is CASSQVQGSYGYTF.

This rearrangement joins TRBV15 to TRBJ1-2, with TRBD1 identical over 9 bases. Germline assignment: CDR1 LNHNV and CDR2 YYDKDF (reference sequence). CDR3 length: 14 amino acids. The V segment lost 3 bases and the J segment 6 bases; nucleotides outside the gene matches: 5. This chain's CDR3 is CATSSPRDRDGYTF. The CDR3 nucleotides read TGTGCCACCAGCAGCCCCCGGGACAGGGATGGCTACACCTTC.

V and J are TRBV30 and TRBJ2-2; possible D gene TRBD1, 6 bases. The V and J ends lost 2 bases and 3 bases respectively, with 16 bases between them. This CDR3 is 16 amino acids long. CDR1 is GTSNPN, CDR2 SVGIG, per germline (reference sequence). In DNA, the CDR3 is TGTGCCTGGAGTCCCTATTTTGCAGGGGACACCGGGGAGCTGTTTTTT. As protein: CAWSPYFAGDTGELFF.

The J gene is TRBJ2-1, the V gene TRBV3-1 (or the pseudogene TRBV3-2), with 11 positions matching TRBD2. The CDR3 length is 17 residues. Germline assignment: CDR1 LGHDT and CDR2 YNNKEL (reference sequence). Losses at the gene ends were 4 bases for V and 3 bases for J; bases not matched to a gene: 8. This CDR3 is CASSPGLLAGGYNEQFF. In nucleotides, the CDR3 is TGTGCCAGCAGCCCGGGCCTTCTAGCGGGGGGCTACAATGAGCAGTTCTTC.

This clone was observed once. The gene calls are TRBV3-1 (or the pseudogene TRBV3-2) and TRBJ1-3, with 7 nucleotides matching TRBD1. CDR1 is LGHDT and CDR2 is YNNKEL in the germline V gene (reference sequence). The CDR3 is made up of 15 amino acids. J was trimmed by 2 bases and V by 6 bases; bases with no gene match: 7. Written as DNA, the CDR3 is TGTGCCAGCAGAACAGGGGCGAGCGCTGGAAACACCATATATTTT. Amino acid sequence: CASRTGASAGNTIYF.

The CDR3 sequence: CASSVAGANTGELFF. CDR3 bases: TGTGCCAGCAGCGTAGCGGGGGCGAACACCGGGGAGCTGTTTTTT. The chain links TRBV9 to TRBJ2-2, with D tentatively TRBD2 (6 bases). Trimming took off 0 bases at V and 0 bases at J, with 6 bases between the two ends. The CDR3 runs 15 residues. Germline CDR1 is SGDLS and CDR2 is YYNGEE.

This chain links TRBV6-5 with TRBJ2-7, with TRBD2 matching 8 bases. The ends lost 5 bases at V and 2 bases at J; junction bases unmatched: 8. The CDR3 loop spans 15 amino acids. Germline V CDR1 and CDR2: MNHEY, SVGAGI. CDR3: CASSQPAGETYEQYF. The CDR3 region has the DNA TGTGCCAGCAGTCAACCAGCGGGGGAGACCTACGAGCAGTACTTC.

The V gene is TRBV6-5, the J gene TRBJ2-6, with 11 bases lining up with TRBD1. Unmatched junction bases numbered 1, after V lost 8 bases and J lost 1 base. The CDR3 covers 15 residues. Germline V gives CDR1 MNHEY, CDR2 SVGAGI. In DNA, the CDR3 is TGTGCCAGCCGGGACAGGGGGTCTGGGGCCAACGTCCTGACTTTC. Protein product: CASRDRGSGANVLTF.

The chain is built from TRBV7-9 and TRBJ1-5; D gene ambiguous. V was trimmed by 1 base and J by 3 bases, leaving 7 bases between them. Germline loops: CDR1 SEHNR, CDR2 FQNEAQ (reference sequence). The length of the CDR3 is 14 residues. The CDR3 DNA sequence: TGTGCCAGCAGCTTAGGCGGGAACAATCAGCCCCAGCATTTT. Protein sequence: CASSLGGNNQPQHF. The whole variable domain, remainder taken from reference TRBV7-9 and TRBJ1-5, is DTGVSQNPRHKITKRGQNVTFRCDPISEHNRLYWYRQTLGQGPEFLTYFQNEAQLEKSRLLSDRFSAERPKGSFSTLEIQRTEQGDSAMYLCASSLGGNNQPQHFGDGTRLSIL.

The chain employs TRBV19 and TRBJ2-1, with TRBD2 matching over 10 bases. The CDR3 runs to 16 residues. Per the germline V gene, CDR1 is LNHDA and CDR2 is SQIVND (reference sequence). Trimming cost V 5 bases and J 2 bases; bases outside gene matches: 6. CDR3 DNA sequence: TGTGCCAGTAGTGCTAGCGGGAGCATTACCTACAATGAGCAGTTCTTC. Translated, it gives CASSASGSITYNEQFF.

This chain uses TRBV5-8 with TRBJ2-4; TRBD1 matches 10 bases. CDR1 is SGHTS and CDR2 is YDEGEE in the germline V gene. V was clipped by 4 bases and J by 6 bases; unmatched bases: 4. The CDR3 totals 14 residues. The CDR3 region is CASSIRDRGNIQYF. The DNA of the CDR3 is TGTGCCAGCAGCATCCGGGACAGGGGAAACATTCAGTACTTC.

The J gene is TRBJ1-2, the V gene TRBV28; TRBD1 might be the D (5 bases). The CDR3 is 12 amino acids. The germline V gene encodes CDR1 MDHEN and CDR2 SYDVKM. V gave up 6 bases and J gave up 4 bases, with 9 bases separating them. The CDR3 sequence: CASRRDSYGYTF. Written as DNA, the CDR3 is TGTGCCAGCAGACGGGACTCCTATGGCTACACCTTC.

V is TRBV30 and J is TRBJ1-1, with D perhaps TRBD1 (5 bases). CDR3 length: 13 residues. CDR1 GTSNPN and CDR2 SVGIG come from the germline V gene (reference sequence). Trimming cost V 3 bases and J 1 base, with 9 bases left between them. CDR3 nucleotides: TGTGCCTGGAGGGACACCCAGAACACTGAAGCTTTCTTT. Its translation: CAWRDTQNTEAFF.

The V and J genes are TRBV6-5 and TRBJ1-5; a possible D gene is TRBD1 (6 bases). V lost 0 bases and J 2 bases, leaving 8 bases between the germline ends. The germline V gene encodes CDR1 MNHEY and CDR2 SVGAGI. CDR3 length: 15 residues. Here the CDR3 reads CASSYSKGGNQPQHF. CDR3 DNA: TGTGCCAGCAGTTACTCGAAGGGGGGCAATCAGCCCCAGCATTTT.

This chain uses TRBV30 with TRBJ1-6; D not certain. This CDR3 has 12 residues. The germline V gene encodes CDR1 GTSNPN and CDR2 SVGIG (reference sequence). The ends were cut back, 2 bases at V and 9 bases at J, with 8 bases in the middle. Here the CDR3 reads CAWSRASSPLHF. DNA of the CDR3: TGTGCCTGGAGTAGGGCGAGTTCACCCCTCCACTTT.

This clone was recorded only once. The CDR3 bases are TGTGCCAGTAGAATGGGAGCTCAGCCCCAGCATTTT. Translated: CASRMGAQPQHF. This chain uses TRBV19 with TRBJ1-5; D gene unclear. The V and J ends lost 6 bases and 6 bases respectively, with 9 bases between them. This CDR3 is 12 amino acids long. Germline V lookup: CDR1 LNHDA, CDR2 SQIVND (reference sequence).

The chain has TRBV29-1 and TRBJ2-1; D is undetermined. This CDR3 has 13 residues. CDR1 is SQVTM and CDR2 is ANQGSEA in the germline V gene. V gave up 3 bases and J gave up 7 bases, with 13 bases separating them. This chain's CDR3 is CSVDPFGGNEQFF. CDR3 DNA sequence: TGCAGCGTTGACCCGTTCGGTGGTAATGAGCAGTTCTTC.

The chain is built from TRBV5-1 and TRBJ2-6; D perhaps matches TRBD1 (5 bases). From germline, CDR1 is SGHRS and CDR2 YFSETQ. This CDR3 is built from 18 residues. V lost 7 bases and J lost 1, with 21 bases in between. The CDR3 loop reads CASYTPGQGVSGANVLTF. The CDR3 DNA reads TGCGCCAGCTACACTCCCGGGCAGGGTGTATCTGGGGCCAACGTCCTGACTTTC.

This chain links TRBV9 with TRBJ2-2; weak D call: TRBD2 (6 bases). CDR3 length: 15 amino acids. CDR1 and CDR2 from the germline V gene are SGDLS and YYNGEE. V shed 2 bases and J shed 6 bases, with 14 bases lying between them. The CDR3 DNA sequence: TGTGCCAGCAGCGTGTCGGGCGGGGCAGCCGGGGAGCTGTTTTTT. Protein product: CASSVSGGAAGELFF.

CDR3 DNA sequence: TGTGCCAGCAGTAGAGGGTGGGGAATCAACACTGAAGCTTTCTTT. Translating gives CASSRGWGINTEAFF. The chain is built from TRBV27 and TRBJ1-1, with no clear D. The CDR3 covers 15 residues. Germline V gene lookup returns CDR1 MNHEY and CDR2 SMNVEV (reference sequence). V was trimmed by 5 bases and J by 2 bases, leaving 15 bases between them.

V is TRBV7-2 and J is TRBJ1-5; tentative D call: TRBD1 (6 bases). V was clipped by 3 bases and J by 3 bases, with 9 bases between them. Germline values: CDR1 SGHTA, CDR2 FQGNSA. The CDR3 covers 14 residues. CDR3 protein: CASSFGTLNQPQHF. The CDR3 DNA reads TGTGCCAGCAGCTTCGGGACACTCAATCAGCCCCAGCATTTT.

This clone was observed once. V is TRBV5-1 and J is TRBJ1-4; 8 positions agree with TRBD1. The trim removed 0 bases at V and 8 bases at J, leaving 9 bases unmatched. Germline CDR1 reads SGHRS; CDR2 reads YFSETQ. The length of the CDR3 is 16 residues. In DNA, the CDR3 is TGCGCCAGCAGCTTGGACGTCATTACAGGGGGGGAAAAACTGTTTTTT. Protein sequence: CASSLDVITGGEKLFF.

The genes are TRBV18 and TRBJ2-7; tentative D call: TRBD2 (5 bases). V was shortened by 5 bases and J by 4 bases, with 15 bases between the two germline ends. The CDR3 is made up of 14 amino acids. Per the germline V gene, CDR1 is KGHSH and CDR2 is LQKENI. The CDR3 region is CASSSSEEVYEQYF. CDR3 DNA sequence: TGTGCCAGCTCATCAAGCGAGGAGGTATACGAGCAGTACTTC.